Presented here are 3 T cell receptor beta chains from one specimen sequenced in a study of OX40 agonist ivuxolimab in advanced cancers. Profiled with immunoSEQ multiplex PCR; TCRdb holds only in-frame clones, not every one. Of approximately 90,000 clones in the sample, about 89% were seen once. Sequencing was performed on CD4+ or CD8+ T cells sorted from blood, taken in a trial of the OX40 agonist ivuxolimab. Receptor source: an adult with an advanced solid tumor such as melanoma, head and neck, liver or kidney cancer.

The chain joins TRBV5-4 to TRBJ1-1, with D perhaps TRBD1 (6 bases). CDR3 size: 14 residues. Germline V gives CDR1 SGHNT, CDR2 YYREEE (reference sequence). V was clipped by 3 bases and J by 1 base, with 10 bases between them. The CDR3 DNA reads TGTGCCAGCAGCTCCAGGACAGCGAACACTGAAGCTTTCTTT. Translated: CASSSRTANTEAFF.

As to this clone: Other DNA sequences of this sample code for an identical CDR3. The chain has TRBV6-5 and TRBJ2-7, with 9 nucleotides matching TRBD1. Trimming took 6 bases from V and 6 from J; bases not matched to a gene: 6. The germline gives CDR1 MNHEY, CDR2 SVGAGI. The CDR3 totals 13 residues. The CDR3 nucleotides read TGTGCCAGCAGGAAGACAGGGGGGAGCGAGCAGTACTTC. Protein sequence: CASRKTGGSEQYF.

The chain recombines TRBV4-3 with TRBJ1-1, with a weak D call TRBD1 (5 bases). V shed 3 bases and J shed 4 bases, with 15 bases lying between them. CDR3 length equals 15 residues. CDR1 and CDR2 (germline): LGHNA, YSLEER. CDR3 nucleotide sequence: TGCGCCAGCAGCCAGGTTTCAGGGAAGGGCACTGAAGCTTTCTTT. Amino acids: CASSQVSGKGTEAFF.